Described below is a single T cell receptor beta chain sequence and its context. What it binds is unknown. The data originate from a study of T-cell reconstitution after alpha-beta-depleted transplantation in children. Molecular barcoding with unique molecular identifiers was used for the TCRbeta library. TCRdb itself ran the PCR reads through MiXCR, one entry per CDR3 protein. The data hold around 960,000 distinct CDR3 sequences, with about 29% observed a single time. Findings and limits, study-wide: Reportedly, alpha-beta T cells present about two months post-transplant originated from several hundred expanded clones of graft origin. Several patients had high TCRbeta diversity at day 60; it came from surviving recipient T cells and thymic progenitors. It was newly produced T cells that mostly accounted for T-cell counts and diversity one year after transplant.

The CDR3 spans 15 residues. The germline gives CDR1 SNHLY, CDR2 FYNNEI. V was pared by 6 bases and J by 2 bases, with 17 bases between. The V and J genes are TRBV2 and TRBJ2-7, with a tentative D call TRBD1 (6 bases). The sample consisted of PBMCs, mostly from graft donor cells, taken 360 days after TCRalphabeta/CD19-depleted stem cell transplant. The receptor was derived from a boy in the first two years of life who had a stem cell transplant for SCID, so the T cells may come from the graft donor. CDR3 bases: TGTGCCAGCAGCAAGAGACAGGTCAGCACCTACGAGCAGTACTTC. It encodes CASSKRQVSTYEQYF.